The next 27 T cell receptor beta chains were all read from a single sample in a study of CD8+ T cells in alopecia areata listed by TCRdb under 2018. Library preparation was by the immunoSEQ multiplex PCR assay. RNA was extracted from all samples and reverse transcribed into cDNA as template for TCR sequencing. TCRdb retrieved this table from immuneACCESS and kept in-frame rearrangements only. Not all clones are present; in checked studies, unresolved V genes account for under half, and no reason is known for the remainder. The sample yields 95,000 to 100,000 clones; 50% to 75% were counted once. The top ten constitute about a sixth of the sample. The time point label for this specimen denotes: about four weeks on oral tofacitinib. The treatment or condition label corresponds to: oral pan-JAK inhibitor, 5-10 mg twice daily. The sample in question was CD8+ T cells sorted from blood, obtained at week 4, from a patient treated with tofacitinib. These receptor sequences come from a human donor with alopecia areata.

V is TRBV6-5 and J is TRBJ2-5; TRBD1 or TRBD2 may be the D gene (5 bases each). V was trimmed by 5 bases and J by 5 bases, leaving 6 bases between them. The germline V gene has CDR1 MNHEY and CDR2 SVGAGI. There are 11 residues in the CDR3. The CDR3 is CASSEGETQYF. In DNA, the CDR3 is TGTGCCAGCAGTGAGGGGGAGACCCAGTACTTC.

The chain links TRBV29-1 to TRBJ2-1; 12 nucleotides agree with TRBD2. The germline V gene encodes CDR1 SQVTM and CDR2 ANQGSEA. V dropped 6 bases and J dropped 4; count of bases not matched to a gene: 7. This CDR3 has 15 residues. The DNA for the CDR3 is TGCAGCGTAGGCAAACTAGCGGGAGGATACAATGAGCAGTTCTTC. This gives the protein CSVGKLAGGYNEQFF.

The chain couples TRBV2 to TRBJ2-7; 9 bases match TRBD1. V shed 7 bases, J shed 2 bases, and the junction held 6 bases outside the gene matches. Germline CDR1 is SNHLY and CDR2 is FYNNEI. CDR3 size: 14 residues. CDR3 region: CASTRGQGAYEQYF. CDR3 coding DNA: TGTGCCAGCACCAGGGGACAGGGCGCCTACGAGCAGTACTTC.

The CDR3 region is CASGTTPGGGADTQYF. The CDR3 DNA reads TGTGCTAGTGGTACTACTCCCGGCGGGGGCGCAGATACGCAGTATTTT. The chain employs TRBV12-5 and TRBJ2-3; maybe TRBD2 (7 bases). The CDR3 totals 16 residues. Germline CDR1 LGHNT, CDR2 FRNRAP. V was cut by 5 bases and J by 4 bases, with 19 bases left in between. Full variable domain (remainder filled in from reference TRBV12-5 and TRBJ2-3): DARVTQTPRHKVTEMGQEVTMRCQPILGHNTVFWYRQTMMQGLELLAYFRNRAPLDDSGMPKDRFSAEMPDATLATLKIQPSEPRDSAVYFCASGTTPGGGADTQYFGPGTRLTVL.

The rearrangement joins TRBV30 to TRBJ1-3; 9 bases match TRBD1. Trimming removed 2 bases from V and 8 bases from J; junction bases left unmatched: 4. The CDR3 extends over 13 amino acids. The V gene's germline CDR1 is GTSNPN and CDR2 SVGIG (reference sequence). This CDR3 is CAWSRQGGDTIYF. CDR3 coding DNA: TGTGCCTGGAGTAGACAGGGGGGAGACACCATATATTTT.

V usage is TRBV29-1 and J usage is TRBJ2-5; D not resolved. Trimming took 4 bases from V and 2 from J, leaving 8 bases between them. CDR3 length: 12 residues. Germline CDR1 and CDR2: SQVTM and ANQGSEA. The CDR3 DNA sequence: TGCAGCGTTGTGGCGCTTCAAGAGACCCAGTACTTC. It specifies CSVVALQETQYF.

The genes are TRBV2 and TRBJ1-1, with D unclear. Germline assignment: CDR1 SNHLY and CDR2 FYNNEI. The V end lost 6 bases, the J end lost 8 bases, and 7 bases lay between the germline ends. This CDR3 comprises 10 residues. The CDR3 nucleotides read TGTGCCAGCAGGAGCTACGAAGCTTTCTTT. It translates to CASRSYEAFF.

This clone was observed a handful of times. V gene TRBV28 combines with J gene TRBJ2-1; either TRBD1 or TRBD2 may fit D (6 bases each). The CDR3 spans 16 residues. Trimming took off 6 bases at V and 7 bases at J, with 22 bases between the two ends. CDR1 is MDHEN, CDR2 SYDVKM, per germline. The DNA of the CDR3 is TGTGCCAGCAGGGTTGGCTGGGGGGCAGGTTTAAATGAGCAGTTCTTC. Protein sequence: CASRVGWGAGLNEQFF.

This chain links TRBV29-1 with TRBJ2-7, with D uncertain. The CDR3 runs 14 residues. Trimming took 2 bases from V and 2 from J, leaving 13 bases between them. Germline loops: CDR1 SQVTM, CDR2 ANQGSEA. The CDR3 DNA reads TGCAGCGTTGAAATCGTGGCGGTCCCCTACGAGCAGTACTTC. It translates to CSVEIVAVPYEQYF.

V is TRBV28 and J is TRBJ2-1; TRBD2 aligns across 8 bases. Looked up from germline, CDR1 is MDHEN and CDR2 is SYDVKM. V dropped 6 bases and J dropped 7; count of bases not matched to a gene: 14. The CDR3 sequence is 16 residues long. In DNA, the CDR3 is TGTGCCAGCAGCATGAGTCCGGGACTAGGTAAAAATGAGCAGTTCTTC. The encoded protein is CASSMSPGLGKNEQFF.

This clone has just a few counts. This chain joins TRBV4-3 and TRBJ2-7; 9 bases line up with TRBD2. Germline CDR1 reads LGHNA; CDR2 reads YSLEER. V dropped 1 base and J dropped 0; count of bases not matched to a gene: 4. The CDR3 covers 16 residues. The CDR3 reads CASSQALAGRSYEQYF. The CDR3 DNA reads TGCGCCAGCAGCCAAGCGCTAGCGGGACGCTCCTACGAGCAGTACTTC.

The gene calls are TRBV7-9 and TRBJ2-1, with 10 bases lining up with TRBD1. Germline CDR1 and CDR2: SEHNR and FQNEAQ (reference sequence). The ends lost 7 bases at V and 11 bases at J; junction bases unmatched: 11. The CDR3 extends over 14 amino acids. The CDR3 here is CASIRRQGAQKQFF. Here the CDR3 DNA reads TGTGCCAGCATTCGGAGACAGGGGGCGCAAAAGCAGTTCTTC. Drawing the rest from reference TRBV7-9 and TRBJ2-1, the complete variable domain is DTGVSQNPRHKITKRGQNVTFRCDPISEHNRLYWYRQTLGQGPEFLTYFQNEAQLEKSRLLSDRFSAERPKGSFSTLEIQRTEQGDSAMYLCASIRRQGAQKQFFGPGTRLTVL.

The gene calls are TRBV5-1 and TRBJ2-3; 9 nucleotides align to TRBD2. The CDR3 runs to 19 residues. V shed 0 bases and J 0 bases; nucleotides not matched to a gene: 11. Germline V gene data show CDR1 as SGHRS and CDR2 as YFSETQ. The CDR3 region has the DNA TGCGCCAGCAGCTTGGCCTCCCGGGTAGCGGGAGAAAGCACAGATACGCAGTATTTT. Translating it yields CASSLASRVAGESTDTQYF.

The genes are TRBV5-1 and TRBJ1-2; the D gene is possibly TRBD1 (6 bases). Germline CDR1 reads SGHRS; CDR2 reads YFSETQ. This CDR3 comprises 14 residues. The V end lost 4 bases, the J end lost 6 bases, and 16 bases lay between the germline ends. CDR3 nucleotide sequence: TGCGCCAGCAGCCTATTGGGGGGCGGTGATGGCTACACCTTC. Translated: CASSLLGGGDGYTF.

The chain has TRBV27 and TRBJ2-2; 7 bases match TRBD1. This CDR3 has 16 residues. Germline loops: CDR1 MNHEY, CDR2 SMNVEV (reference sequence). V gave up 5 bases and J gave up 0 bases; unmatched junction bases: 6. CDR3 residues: CASSPTGVANTGELFF. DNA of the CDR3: TGTGCCAGCAGTCCAACAGGGGTCGCGAACACCGGGGAGCTGTTTTTT.

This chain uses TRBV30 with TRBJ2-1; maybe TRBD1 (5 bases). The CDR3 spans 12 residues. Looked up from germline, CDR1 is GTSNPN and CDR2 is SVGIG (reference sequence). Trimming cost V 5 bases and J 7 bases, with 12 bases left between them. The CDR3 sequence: CAWDSSGNEQFF. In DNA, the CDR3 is TGTGCCTGGGACAGCTCAGGTAATGAGCAGTTCTTC.

CDR3 in DNA: TGTGCCAGCAGCGTAGTAAGTAAGGGTGAAGCTTTCTTT. It encodes CASSVVSKGEAFF. The V and J genes are TRBV9 and TRBJ1-1; no firm D call. Between the trimmed V and J ends, which lost 0 bases and 7 bases, there was a span of 10 bases. This CDR3 spans 13 amino acids. Per the germline V gene, CDR1 is SGDLS and CDR2 is YYNGEE.

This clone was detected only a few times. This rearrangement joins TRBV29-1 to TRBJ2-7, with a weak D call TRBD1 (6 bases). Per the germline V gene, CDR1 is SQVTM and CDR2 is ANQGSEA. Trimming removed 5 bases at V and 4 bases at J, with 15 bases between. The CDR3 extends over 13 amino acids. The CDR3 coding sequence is TGCAGCGTTTCAGGGGTCCTGCGGTACGAGCAGTACTTC. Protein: CSVSGVLRYEQYF.

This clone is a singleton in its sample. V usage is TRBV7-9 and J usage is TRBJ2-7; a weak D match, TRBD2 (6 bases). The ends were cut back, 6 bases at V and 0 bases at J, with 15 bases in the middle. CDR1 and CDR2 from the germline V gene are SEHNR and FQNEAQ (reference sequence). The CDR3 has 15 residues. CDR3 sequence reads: CASRLGGPSSYEQYF. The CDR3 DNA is TGTGCCAGCAGGCTCGGAGGGCCCAGCTCCTACGAGCAGTACTTC.

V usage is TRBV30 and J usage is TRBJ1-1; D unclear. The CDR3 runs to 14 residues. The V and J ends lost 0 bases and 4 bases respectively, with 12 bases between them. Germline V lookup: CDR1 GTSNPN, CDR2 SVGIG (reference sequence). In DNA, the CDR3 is TGTGCCTGGAGTGTACTAGCTGCCAGCACTGAAGCTTTCTTT. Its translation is CAWSVLAASTEAFF.

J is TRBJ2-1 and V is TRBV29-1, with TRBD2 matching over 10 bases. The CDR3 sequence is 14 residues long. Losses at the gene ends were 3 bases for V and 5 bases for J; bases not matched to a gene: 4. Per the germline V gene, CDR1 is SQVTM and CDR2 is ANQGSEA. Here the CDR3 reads CSVDRTSGNNEQFF. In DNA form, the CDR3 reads TGCAGCGTTGATCGGACTAGCGGAAACAATGAGCAGTTCTTC.

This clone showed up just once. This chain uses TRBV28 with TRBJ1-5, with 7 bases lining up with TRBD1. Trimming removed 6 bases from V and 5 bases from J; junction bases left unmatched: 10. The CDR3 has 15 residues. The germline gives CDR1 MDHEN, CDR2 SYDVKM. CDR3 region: CASRWDRARDQPQHF. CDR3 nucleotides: TGTGCCAGCAGATGGGACAGAGCAAGGGATCAGCCCCAGCATTTT.

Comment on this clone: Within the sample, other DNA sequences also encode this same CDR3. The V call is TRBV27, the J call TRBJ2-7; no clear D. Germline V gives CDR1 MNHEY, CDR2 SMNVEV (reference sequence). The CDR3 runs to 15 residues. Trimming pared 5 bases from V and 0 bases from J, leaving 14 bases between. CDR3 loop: CASSPRTASSYEQYF. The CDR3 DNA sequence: TGTGCCAGCAGTCCCCGGACGGCAAGCTCCTACGAGCAGTACTTC.

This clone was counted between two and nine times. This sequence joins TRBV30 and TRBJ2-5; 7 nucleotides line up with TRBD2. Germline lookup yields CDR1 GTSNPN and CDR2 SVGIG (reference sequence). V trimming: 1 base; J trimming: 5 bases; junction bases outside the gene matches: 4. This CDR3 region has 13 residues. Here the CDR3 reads CAWSGLAWETQYF. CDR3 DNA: TGTGCCTGGAGTGGACTAGCATGGGAGACCCAGTACTTC.

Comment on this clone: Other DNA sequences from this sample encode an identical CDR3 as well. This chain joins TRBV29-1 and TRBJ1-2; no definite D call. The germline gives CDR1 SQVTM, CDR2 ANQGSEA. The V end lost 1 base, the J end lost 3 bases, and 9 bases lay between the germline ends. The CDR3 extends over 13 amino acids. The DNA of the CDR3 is TGCAGCGTTGAAGGGGGTTGGGACTATGGCTACACCTTC. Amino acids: CSVEGGWDYGYTF.

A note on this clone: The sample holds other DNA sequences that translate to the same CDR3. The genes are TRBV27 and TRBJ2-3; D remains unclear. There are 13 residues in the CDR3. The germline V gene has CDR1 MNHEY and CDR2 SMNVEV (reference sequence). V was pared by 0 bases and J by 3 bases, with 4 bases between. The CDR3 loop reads CASSLSVTDTQYF. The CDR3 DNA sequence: TGTGCCAGCAGTTTATCGGTAACAGATACGCAGTATTTT.

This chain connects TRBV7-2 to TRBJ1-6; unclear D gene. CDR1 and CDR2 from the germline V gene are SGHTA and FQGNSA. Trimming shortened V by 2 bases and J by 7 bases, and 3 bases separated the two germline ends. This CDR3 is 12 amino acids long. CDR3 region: CASSLQNSPLHF. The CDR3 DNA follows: TGTGCCAGCAGCTTACAGAATTCACCCCTCCACTTT. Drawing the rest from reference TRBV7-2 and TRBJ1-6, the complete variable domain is GAGVSQSPSNKVTEKGKDVELRCDPISGHTALYWYRQSLGQGLEFLIYFQGNSAPDKSGLPSDRFSAERTGGSVSTLTIQRTQQEDSAVYLCASSLQNSPLHFGNGTRLTVT.